One and the same sample provided the 14 T cell receptor beta chains below, sequenced in a study of cytomegalovirus exposure and HLA in healthy donors. The PCR contained 60 Vbeta and 13 Jbeta primers. Here immunoSEQ multiplex PCR was the method, and the copy in TCRdb shows in-frame clones only, minus some. Of 90,000 or so clones in the sample, approximately 75% are singletons; the top ten hold around 3.9%. The specimen was PBMCs. All receptors derive from a man aged 55 to 70 in good health and CMV-seronegative.

This chain's CDR3 is CASSQGQGANQPQHF. The CDR3, as DNA: TGTGCCAGCAGCCAGGGACAGGGGGCCAATCAGCCCCAGCATTTT. The V gene is TRBV5-5, the J gene TRBJ1-5; 12 nucleotides match TRBD1. CDR1 SGHKS and CDR2 YYEKEE come from the germline V gene (reference sequence). The ends lost 4 bases at V and 3 bases at J; junction bases unmatched: 2. This CDR3 has 15 amino acids.

This clone was seen more than once but under ten times. The chain recombines TRBV2 with TRBJ1-6; maybe TRBD1 (5 bases). CDR1 is SNHLY, CDR2 FYNNEI, per germline. V lost 4 bases and J 0 bases, leaving 7 bases between the germline ends. The CDR3 length is 15 residues. For the CDR3, the DNA is TGTGCCAGCAGTGGACAGAGCTCCTATAATTCACCCCTCCACTTT. Translating gives CASSGQSSYNSPLHF.

This clone was detected once. This chain uses TRBV6-1 with TRBJ2-3; perhaps TRBD1 as D (5 bases). The V gene's germline CDR1 is MNHNS and CDR2 SASEGT. The CDR3 runs to 14 residues. V was clipped by 5 bases and J by 2 bases, with 11 bases between them. For the CDR3, the DNA is TGTGCCAGCAGTCCTGGACAAATCACAGATACGCAGTATTTT. It is translated as CASSPGQITDTQYF.

The chain joins TRBV7-3 to TRBJ2-3; TRBD2 matches 8 bases. In germline, CDR1 is SGHTA, CDR2 FQGTGA. The CDR3 loop spans 18 amino acids. Trimming removed 0 bases from V and 0 bases from J; junction bases left unmatched: 8. This CDR3 reads CASSLTGSGGPSTDTQYF. The DNA of the CDR3 is TGTGCCAGCAGCTTAACAGGAAGCGGGGGCCCTAGCACAGATACGCAGTATTTT.

This clone was observed a handful of times. The J gene is TRBJ2-1, the V gene TRBV5-1; 9 positions agree with TRBD1. This CDR3 is 16 amino acids long. The germline V gene has CDR1 SGHRS and CDR2 YFSETQ. Trimming cost V 0 bases and J 7 bases; bases outside gene matches: 8. The CDR3 region is CASSLVGTGTLNEQFF. CDR3 bases: TGCGCCAGCAGCTTGGTAGGGACAGGGACCCTAAATGAGCAGTTCTTC.

The chain employs TRBV5-1 and TRBJ2-1, with D tentatively TRBD2 (9 bases). V was cut by 1 base and J by 5 bases, with 28 bases left in between. Germline CDR1 SGHRS, CDR2 YFSETQ. This CDR3 has 20 residues. The CDR3 loop reads CASSLTRQGALVAGDNEQFF. In DNA, the CDR3 is TGCGCCAGCAGCTTGACGCGGCAGGGGGCGTTGGTAGCGGGGGACAATGAGCAGTTCTTC.

The V and J genes are TRBV7-9 and TRBJ2-2, with a possible D match to TRBD2 (7 bases). Trimming removed 6 bases at V and 0 bases at J, with 14 bases between. The germline CDR1 and CDR2 sequences are SEHNR and FQNEAQ (reference sequence). The CDR3 totals 16 residues. CDR3 sequence (DNA): TGTGCCAGCAGTTTTGGGGGGGCTTCGAACACCGGGGAGCTGTTTTTT. Translating gives CASSFGGASNTGELFF.

The rearrangement uses TRBV4-1 and TRBJ2-7, with 10 bases identical to TRBD2. Trimming removed 3 bases from V and 5 bases from J; junction bases left unmatched: 13. This CDR3 has 17 residues. Germline V gene sequence: CDR1 MGHRA, CDR2 YSYEKL. The CDR3 DNA reads as TGCGCCAGCAGCCAGGCTAGCGGGGGCAGGATGGCCAACGAGCAGTACTTC. It encodes CASSQASGGRMANEQYF.

The V call is TRBV7-3, the J call TRBJ2-2; tentative D call: TRBD2 (6 bases). The V and J ends lost 2 bases and 0 bases respectively, with 10 bases between them. This CDR3 has 16 residues. The germline V gene has CDR1 SGHTA and CDR2 FQGTGA. CDR3: CASSLYGGANTGELFF. CDR3 DNA sequence: TGTGCCAGCAGCTTATATGGCGGGGCGAACACCGGGGAGCTGTTTTTT.

The rearrangement joins TRBV7-3 to TRBJ2-1, with TRBD2 identical over 15 bases. The junction had 5 bases not matched to a gene; V was cut back by 2 bases and J by 6 bases. Germline V CDR1 and CDR2: SGHTA, FQGTGA. The CDR3 consists of 17 residues. Written as DNA, the CDR3 is TGTGCCAGCAGCTTAGATAGGGGACTAGCGGGGGGCAATGAGCAGTTCTTC. Translating gives CASSLDRGLAGGNEQFF.

This chain uses TRBV18 with TRBJ2-7; TRBD1 aligns across 7 bases. The CDR3 runs 14 residues. The V segment lost 0 bases and the J segment 6 bases; nucleotides outside the gene matches: 5. Germline CDR1 and CDR2: KGHSH and LQKENI. The CDR3 here is CASSPPIQGTEQYF. For the CDR3, the DNA is TGTGCCAGCTCACCACCGATACAGGGGACCGAGCAGTACTTC. Full variable domain (missing parts from reference TRBV18 and TRBJ2-7): NAGVMQNPRHLVRRRGQEARLRCSPMKGHSHVYWYRQLPEEGLKFMVYLQKENIIDESGMPKERFSAEFPKEGPSILRIQQVVRGDSAAYFCASSPPIQGTEQYFGPGTRLTVT.

A remark on this clone: A junction end diverges from the germline sequence, so it may reflect a read error. The rearrangement joins TRBV7-7 to TRBJ2-1; 8 bases agree with TRBD2. This CDR3 comprises 16 residues. Germline CDR1 SSHAT, CDR2 FNYEAQ (reference sequence). CDR3 sequence reads: CASSLGVAGGYNEQFF. The CDR3 coding sequence is TGTGCTAGCAGCTTAGGAGTTGCGGGGGGCTACAATGAGCAGTTCTTC.

This chain joins TRBV12-5 and TRBJ2-1; D is unresolved. This CDR3 region has 11 residues. Germline CDR1 and CDR2: LGHNT and FRNRAP. V lost 7 bases and J lost 9, with 10 bases in between. In DNA, the CDR3 is TGTGCTAGTGCCACCGATAGTGAGCAGTTCTTC. It specifies CASATDSEQFF.

This chain joins TRBV10-3 and TRBJ2-1, with D possibly matching TRBD1 (6 bases). The CDR3 spans 15 residues. Germline V gene sequence: CDR1 ENHRY, CDR2 SYGVKD. The V and J ends lost 0 bases and 4 bases respectively, with 10 bases between them. The CDR3 region has the DNA TGTGCCATCAGTGAGTCCCAAGGACAGTACAATGAGCAGTTCTTC. Translation: CAISESQGQYNEQFF.